The T cell receptor (beta chain) described here comes from a study of cytomegalovirus exposure and HLA in healthy donors. Here immunoSEQ multiplex PCR was the method, and the copy in TCRdb shows in-frame clones only, minus some. This sample has some 160,000 clones; approximately 90% occur once, and the top ten carry 0.69%. Germline lookup yields CDR1 SEHNR and CDR2 FQNEAQ (reference sequence). This CDR3 has 14 residues. V was pared by 4 bases and J by 3 bases, with 12 bases between. V gene TRBV7-9 combines with J gene TRBJ1-1, with D tentatively TRBD1 (6 bases). Sequencing was carried out using PBMCs. This clonotype originated in a young man in good health and CMV-seronegative. The CDR3 sequence: CASSSQGRHTEAFF. CDR3 sequence (DNA): TGTGCCAGCAGCTCGCAGGGGCGGCACACTGAAGCTTTCTTT.